Given below is one T cell receptor (beta chain) in context. Its specificity is not known. Time point reported: late sampling 161 to 241 days after vaccination in three convalescent patients. Specified treatment: roughly 10-day PBMC culture with coronavirus spike peptide pools or control peptides (ViraFEST assay). Cultured CD4+ T cell DNA was sequenced using the Oncomine TCR Beta short-read assay. TCRdb redid the calling of the PCR reads with MiXCR, one entry per CDR3 protein. Among about 25,000 distinct CDR3 sequences listed, over 25% were seen once. The data are from a study of vaccination and CD4 T cells after COVID-19. This CDR3 region has 13 residues. V was trimmed by 1 base and J by 7 bases, leaving 9 bases between them. Germline-derived CDR1 and CDR2 are SGHKS and YYEKEE (reference sequence).

The sequencing here drew on CD4+ T cells from blood, cultured in vitro, taken about 7 months after SARS-CoV-2 vaccination. This TCR was recovered from a human donor who had recovered from COVID-19. V usage is TRBV5-5 and J usage is TRBJ1-5; D remains ambiguous. Written as DNA, the CDR3 is TGTGCCAGCAGCTTGCGAGCTGGGCAGCCCCAGCATTTT. Its protein product is CASSLRAGQPQHF. The full variable domain, with the rest looked up from reference TRBV5-5 and TRBJ1-5, is DAGVTQSPTHLIKTRGQQVTLRCSPISGHKSVSWYQQVLGQGPQFIFQYYEKEERGRGNFPDRFSARQFPNYSSELNVNALLLGDSALYLCASSLRAGQPQHFGDGTRLSIL.